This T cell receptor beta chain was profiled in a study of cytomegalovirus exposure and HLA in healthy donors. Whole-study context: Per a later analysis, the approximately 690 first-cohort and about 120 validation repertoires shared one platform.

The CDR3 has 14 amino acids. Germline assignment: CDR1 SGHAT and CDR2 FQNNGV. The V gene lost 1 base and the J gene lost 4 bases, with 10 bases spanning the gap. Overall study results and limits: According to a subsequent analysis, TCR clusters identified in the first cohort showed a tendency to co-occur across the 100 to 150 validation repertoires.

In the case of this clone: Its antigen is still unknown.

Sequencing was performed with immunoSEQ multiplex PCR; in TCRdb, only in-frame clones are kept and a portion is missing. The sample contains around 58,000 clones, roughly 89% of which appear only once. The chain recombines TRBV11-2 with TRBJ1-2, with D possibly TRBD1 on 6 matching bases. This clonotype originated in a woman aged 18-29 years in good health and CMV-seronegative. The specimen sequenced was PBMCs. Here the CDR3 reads CASSLVPDSYGYTF. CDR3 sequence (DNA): TGTGCCAGCAGCTTAGTCCCGGACAGCTATGGCTACACCTTC.